These 17 T cell receptor beta chains came from one sample sequenced in a study of T cell changes during pregnancy in multiple sclerosis. Libraries were prepared by immunoSEQ multiplex PCR; TCRdb keeps only in-frame clonotypes and omits some of them. The sample lists some 110,000 clones, 91% occurring once. The input for sequencing was peripheral blood, taken before pregnancy. These TCRs come from a female donor with multiple sclerosis, enrolled in a pregnancy study.

The chain employs TRBV2 and TRBJ1-1, with 8 bases aligning to TRBD1. This CDR3 contains 12 residues. V lost 10 bases, J lost 4 bases, and 5 bases stayed unmatched. Germline V gives CDR1 SNHLY, CDR2 FYNNEI. CDR3 protein: CATSQGGTEAFF. The CDR3 bases are TGTGCCACCTCACAGGGGGGCACTGAAGCTTTCTTT.

V gene TRBV5-1 combines with J gene TRBJ2-7, with D possibly TRBD1 on 7 matching bases. CDR1 and CDR2 (germline): SGHRS, YFSETQ. This CDR3 is 15 amino acids long. Trimming pared 2 bases from V and 4 bases from J, leaving 16 bases between. Here the CDR3 DNA reads TGCGCCAGCAGCTTACCCCGGGCAGGGGGGTACGAGCAGTACTTC. Translation gives CASSLPRAGGYEQYF.

In this sample, this clone turned up a few times. This rearrangement joins TRBV2 to TRBJ1-5, with D tentatively TRBD1 (6 bases). Trimming removed 4 bases at V and 4 bases at J, with 11 bases between. This CDR3 comprises 14 residues. CDR1 SNHLY and CDR2 FYNNEI come from the germline V gene. The CDR3 sequence: CASSVQGINQPQHF. The DNA for the CDR3 is TGTGCCAGCAGTGTGCAGGGGATAAATCAGCCCCAGCATTTT.

V usage is TRBV5-5 and J usage is TRBJ2-1, with D possibly TRBD2 on 6 matching bases. The length of the CDR3 is 12 residues. Germline CDR1 SGHKS, CDR2 YYEKEE (reference sequence). V was shortened by 0 bases and J by 9 bases, with 7 bases between the two germline ends. This CDR3 reads CASSLGAGEQFF. The CDR3 DNA sequence: TGTGCCAGCAGCTTGGGAGCGGGTGAGCAGTTCTTC.

This rearrangement joins TRBV28 to TRBJ1-1; D possibly corresponds to TRBD1 (6 bases). The length of the CDR3 is 15 residues. V was pared by 1 base and J by 1 base, with 10 bases between. Germline V gene sequence: CDR1 MDHEN, CDR2 SYDVKM. CDR3 sequence (DNA): TGTGCCAGCAGTTTATCCACAGGGACGAACACTGAAGCTTTCTTT. Its protein is CASSLSTGTNTEAFF.

The chain joins TRBV2 to TRBJ1-5, with D uncertain. The CDR3 is 15 amino acids. The V gene's germline CDR1 is SNHLY and CDR2 FYNNEI. V was pared by 6 bases and J by 6 bases, with 18 bases between. The CDR3 DNA is TGTGCCAGCAGGTTCGGACGGGAGCGGAGTCAGCCCCAGCATTTT. It specifies CASRFGRERSQPQHF.

The chain combines TRBV27 with TRBJ1-4; D not resolved. The CDR3 sequence is 17 residues long. The germline V and J ends were trimmed by 6 bases and 0 bases, with 17 bases remaining between them. In germline, CDR1 is MNHEY, CDR2 SMNVEV (reference sequence). CDR3 sequence (DNA): TGTGCCAGCAGCCCCGCTGAGTGGGCCACAACTAATGAAAAACTGTTTTTT. Encoded protein: CASSPAEWATTNEKLFF.

CDR3 protein: CASSRQGGYEQYF. The CDR3 DNA reads as TGTGCCAGCAGCCGACAGGGGGGGTACGAGCAGTACTTC. The V and J genes are TRBV5-5 and TRBJ2-7; TRBD1 matches at 9 bases. Germline CDR1 is SGHKS and CDR2 is YYEKEE (reference sequence). This CDR3 spans 13 amino acids. The J segment lost 4 bases and the V segment lost 4 bases, leaving 3 bases of the junction unmatched.

The V gene is TRBV9, the J gene TRBJ2-3, with TRBD1 matching over 7 bases. CDR3 length: 16 amino acids. The trim removed 0 bases at V and 0 bases at J, leaving 4 bases unmatched. Germline V gives CDR1 SGDLS, CDR2 YYNGEE. The CDR3 nucleotides read TGTGCCAGCAGCGTAGCACAGGGGATTAGCACAGATACGCAGTATTTT. Translation gives CASSVAQGISTDTQYF.

DNA for the CDR3: TGTGCCAGCAGCGTACGGGACAGGGCCCCCTACGAGCAGTACTTC. As protein: CASSVRDRAPYEQYF. The rearrangement joins TRBV11-2 to TRBJ2-7; 9 bases line up with TRBD1. The CDR3 loop spans 15 amino acids. Germline V gene lookup returns CDR1 SGHAT and CDR2 FQNNGV. Trimming at V came to 5 bases and at J to 2 bases, leaving 7 bases not matched to a gene.

The gene calls are TRBV7-2 and TRBJ1-1; a possible D gene is TRBD1 (5 bases). Germline assignment: CDR1 SGHTA and CDR2 FQGNSA. This CDR3 has 14 residues. The germline V and J ends were trimmed by 0 bases and 1 base, with 6 bases remaining between them. DNA of the CDR3: TGTGCCAGCAGCTTAGCGGGGGGGAACACTGAAGCTTTCTTT. Protein product: CASSLAGGNTEAFF.

The chain combines TRBV7-8 with TRBJ2-1; 11 bases are a match to TRBD2. CDR3 length equals 18 residues. Germline values: CDR1 SGHVS, CDR2 FQNEAQ. J was trimmed by 4 bases and V by 5 bases; bases with no gene match: 13. Here the CDR3 DNA reads TGTGCCAGCAGCCCACCGGGACTAGCGGACCTGATGTACAATGAGCAGTTCTTC. Protein sequence: CASSPPGLADLMYNEQFF.

The genes are TRBV6-1 and TRBJ2-7, with D possibly being TRBD1 (6 bases). Germline CDR1 and CDR2: MNHNS and SASEGT. Trimming shortened V by 6 bases and J by 0 bases, and 9 bases separated the two germline ends. This CDR3 has 13 residues. The CDR3, as DNA: TGTGCCAGCAGCGGACAGAGCTCCTACGAGCAGTACTTC. It translates to CASSGQSSYEQYF.

This clone was counted a few times. The rearrangement joins TRBV30 to TRBJ1-1; D remains unclear. Germline V gives CDR1 GTSNPN, CDR2 SVGIG (reference sequence). V lost 6 bases and J 3 bases, leaving 8 bases between the germline ends. This CDR3 has 11 residues. The CDR3: CACSPYTEAFF. CDR3 bases: TGTGCCTGCAGTCCGTACACTGAAGCTTTCTTT.

The chain couples TRBV27 to TRBJ2-3, with 11 bases matching TRBD2. The CDR3 extends over 15 amino acids. Germline V CDR1 and CDR2: MNHEY, SMNVEV (reference sequence). The junction had 4 bases not matched to a gene; V was cut back by 4 bases and J by 4 bases. The CDR3 spells CASSSSGGHPDTQYF. The CDR3 DNA sequence: TGTGCCAGCAGTTCTAGCGGGGGGCACCCAGATACGCAGTATTTT.

The chain combines TRBV5-4 with TRBJ2-2, with 7 positions matching TRBD2. The CDR3 sequence is 12 residues long. Trimming removed 4 bases from V and 7 bases from J; junction bases left unmatched: 1. The germline V gene has CDR1 SGHNT and CDR2 YYREEE (reference sequence). CDR3 nucleotide sequence: TGTGCCAGCAGCCGGACTAGCGGGGAGCTGTTTTTT. Protein product: CASSRTSGELFF.

V gene TRBV11-3 combines with J gene TRBJ2-1; 8 nucleotides line up with TRBD1. Germline V lookup: CDR1 SGHNT, CDR2 YENEEA. V trimming: 5 bases; J trimming: 7 bases; junction bases outside the gene matches: 4. The CDR3 consists of 13 residues. The CDR3, as DNA: TGTGCCAGCAGCATCAGGGGGCCGAATGAGCAGTTCTTC. Amino acid sequence: CASSIRGPNEQFF.